The TCR beta chain under discussion was sequenced for a study of cytomegalovirus exposure and HLA in healthy donors. Study as a whole: Early release data held 85 million or so unique TCRs from HLA-typed donors. Overall study results and limits: In a later analysis, HLA-associated TCR beta chains were more clonally expanded than equally common others.

This cohort consisted of healthy bone marrow donors. PCR was performed using 60 Vbeta and 13 Jbeta primers. TCRdb keeps only in-frame clones here, not all; method: immunoSEQ multiplex PCR. This table holds some 130,000 clones. Germline assignment: CDR1 SQVTM and CDR2 ANQGSEA. The CDR3 contains 17 residues. The trim removed 4 bases at V and 3 bases at J, leaving 7 bases unmatched. Concerning this clone: The antigen is unknown.

This TCR came from a man younger than 35 in good health and CMV-seronegative. V and J are TRBV29-1 and TRBJ2-6; TRBD1 matches 12 bases. Material for sequencing was PBMCs. The CDR3 DNA is TGCAGCGTTGGGGACCGGGACAGGGGGCTTGGGGCCAACGTCCTGACTTTC. Translating gives CSVGDRDRGLGANVLTF.